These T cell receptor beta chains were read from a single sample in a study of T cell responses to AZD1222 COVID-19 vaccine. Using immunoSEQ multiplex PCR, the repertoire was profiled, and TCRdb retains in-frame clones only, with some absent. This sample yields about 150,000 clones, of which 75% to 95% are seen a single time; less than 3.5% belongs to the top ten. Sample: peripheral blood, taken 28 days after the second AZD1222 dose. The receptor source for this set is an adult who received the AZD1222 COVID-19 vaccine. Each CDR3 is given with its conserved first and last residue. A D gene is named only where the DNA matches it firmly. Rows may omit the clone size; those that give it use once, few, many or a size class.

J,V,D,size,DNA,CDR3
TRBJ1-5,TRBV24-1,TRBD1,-,TGTGCCACCAGTGACTCCGGGACAGCAAATAGCAATCAGCCCCAGCATTTT,CATSDSGTANSNQPQHF
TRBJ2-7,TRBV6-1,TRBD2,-,TGTGCCAGCAGTGGAGTCGTCCTAGCGGGGTCTTTGGGTGTGAGGTACGAGCAGTACTTC,CASSGVVLAGSLGVRYEQYF
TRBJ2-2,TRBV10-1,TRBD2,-,TGCGCCAGGAGACAGGGCAAGCGACTAGCGGGAGGGCCGGGGAACACCGGGGAGCTGTTTTTT,CARRQGKRLAGGPGNTGELFF
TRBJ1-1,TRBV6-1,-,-,TGTGCCAGCAGTGAAGGCAGGAACACTGAAGCTTTCTTT,CASSEGRNTEAFF
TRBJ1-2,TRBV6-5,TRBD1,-,TGTGCCAGCAGTTACTCGACCGGGACAGGGATTGGCTACACCTTC,CASSYSTGTGIGYTF
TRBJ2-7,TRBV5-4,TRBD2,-,TGTGCCAGCAGCCAAGTAGCGGGAGAATACTACGAGCAGTACTTC,CASSQVAGEYYEQYF
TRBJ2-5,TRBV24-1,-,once,TGTGCCACCAGTGAGGATGGGGTTGGAGAGACCCAGTACTTC,CATSEDGVGETQYF
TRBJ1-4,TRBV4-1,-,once,TGCGCCAGCAGCCAACTCCGCCTTTGGGTGGGTGAAAAACTGTTTTTT,CASSQLRLWVGEKLFF
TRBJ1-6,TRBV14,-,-,TGTGCCAGCAGCCAAGAAGGCGCAGGTGGTTATAATTCACCCCTCCACTTT,CASSQEGAGGYNSPLHF
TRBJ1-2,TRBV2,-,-,TGTGCCAGCAAGCTGGATAGGAACTATGGCTACACCTTC,CASKLDRNYGYTF
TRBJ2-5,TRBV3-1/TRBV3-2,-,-,TGTGCCAGCAACCAACTAGGAAAAGAGACCCAGTACTTC,CASNQLGKETQYF
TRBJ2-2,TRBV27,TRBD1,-,TGTGCCAGCAGTTTATTCGGACAGGGAATGAACACCGGGGAGCTGTTTTTT,CASSLFGQGMNTGELFF
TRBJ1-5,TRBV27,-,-,TGTGCCAGCAGTTCTACGGCTTATAGCAATCAGCCCCAGCATTTT,CASSSTAYSNQPQHF
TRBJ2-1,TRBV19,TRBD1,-,TGTGCCAGTAGTGTGACAGGGGCGAATGAGCAGTTCTTC,CASSVTGANEQFF
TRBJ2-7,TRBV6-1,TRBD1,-,TGTGCCAGCAGTGAAGGGAGCAGGGGGCTTCACTTC,CASSEGSRGLHF
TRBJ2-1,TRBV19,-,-,TGTGCCAGTAGTACCGCCGCGCTTAATGAGCAGTTCTTC,CASSTAALNEQFF
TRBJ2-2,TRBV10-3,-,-,TGTGCCATATCCGGGACAATAAACACCGGGGAGCTGTTTTTT,CAISGTINTGELFF
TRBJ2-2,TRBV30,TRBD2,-,TGTGCCTGGCGTCTAGCGGGAGGAACCGGGGAGCTGTTTTTT,CAWRLAGGTGELFF
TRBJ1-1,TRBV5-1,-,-,TGCGCCAGCAGCTTGGAGCCACGAGAAGCTTTCTTT,CASSLEPREAFF
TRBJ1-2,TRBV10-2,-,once,TGCGCCAGCAGTGACGGAGGACAGCTTCAAGGCTACACCTTC,CASSDGGQLQGYTF
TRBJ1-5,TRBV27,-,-,TGTGCCAGCAGGGGATTGGGGGCAGGGTACAATCAGCCCCAGCATTTT,CASRGLGAGYNQPQHF
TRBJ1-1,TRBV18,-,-,TGTGCCAGCTCACCACCAGACGTCCGTAACACTGAAGCTTTCTTT,CASSPPDVRNTEAFF
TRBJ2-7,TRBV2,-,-,TGTGCCAGCAGTCCCCACTACGAGCAGTACTTC,CASSPHYEQYF
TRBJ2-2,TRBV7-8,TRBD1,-,TGTGCCAGCAGCCCGAACTCGGGACAGGGCACCGGGGAGCTGTTTTTT,CASSPNSGQGTGELFF
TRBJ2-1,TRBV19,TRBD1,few,TGTGCCAGTACCTCGGACAGGTCCTCCTACAATGAGCAGTTCTTC,CASTSDRSSYNEQFF
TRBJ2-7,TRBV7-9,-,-,TGTGCCAGCAGCTTTACCAGGAGGGTGAATCAAGCCTACGAGCAGTACTTC,CASSFTRRVNQAYEQYF
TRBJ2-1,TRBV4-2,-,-,TGTGCCAGCAGCCAAGAGGTTCGGGGAATGAAGTTCTTC,CASSQEVRGMKFF
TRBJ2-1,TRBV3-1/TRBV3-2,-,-,TGTGCCAGCAGCCAAGTCTGGAGGGACAATGAGCAGTTCTTC,CASSQVWRDNEQFF
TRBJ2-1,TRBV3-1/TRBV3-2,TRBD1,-,TGTGCCAGCAGCAACTGGGACAGGGGGGAAGGGGAGCAGTTCTTC,CASSNWDRGEGEQFF
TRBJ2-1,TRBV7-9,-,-,TGTGCCAGCAGCTTAGATGTGGGGGACGGCTGGGTCTTC,CASSLDVGDGWVF
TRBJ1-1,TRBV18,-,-,TGTGCCAGCTCACCACTTGGAGGGGACGGCACTGAAGCTTTCTTT,CASSPLGGDGTEAFF
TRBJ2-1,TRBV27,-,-,TGTGCCAGCAGTTTTCAGGAGGCCGCGGAGCCAAATGAGCAGTTCTTC,CASSFQEAAEPNEQFF
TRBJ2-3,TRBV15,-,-,TGTGCCACCAGCACCACCCCGACTTATAGCACAGATACGCAGTATTTT,CATSTTPTYSTDTQYF
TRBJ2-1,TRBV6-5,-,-,TGTGCCAGCAGTTACTCTCCTAGCATTTTTGGTGAGCAGTTCTTC,CASSYSPSIFGEQFF
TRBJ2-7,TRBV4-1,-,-,TGCGCCAGCAGCCAAGAAGATTGGGGGGATCCTGGGCGCTCCTACGAGCAGTACTTC,CASSQEDWGDPGRSYEQYF
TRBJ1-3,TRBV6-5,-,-,TGTGCCAGCGGAGGCGGAAGCTCTGGAAACACCATATATTTT,CASGGGSSGNTIYF
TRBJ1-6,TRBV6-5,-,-,TGTGCCAGCAGCCTAGAGGCAGGCCGTAATTCACCCCTCCACTTT,CASSLEAGRNSPLHF
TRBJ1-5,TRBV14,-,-,TGTGCCAGCAGCTCCGGGCCAGGCAATCAGCCCCAGCATTTT,CASSSGPGNQPQHF
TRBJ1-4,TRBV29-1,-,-,TGCAGCGTTGGCAGGCCTAATGAAAAACTGTTTTTT,CSVGRPNEKLFF
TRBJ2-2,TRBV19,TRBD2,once,TGTGCCAGTGATAGCGGGAGTTCTACCGGGGAGCTGTTTTTT,CASDSGSSTGELFF
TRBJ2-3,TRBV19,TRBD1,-,TGTGCCAGTAGTATTAAAGGACAGGGGTTCGCAGATACGCAGTATTTT,CASSIKGQGFADTQYF
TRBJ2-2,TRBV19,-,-,TGTGCCAGTAGTAGGGACATTATGTCCGGCACCTACACCGGGGAGCTGTTTTTT,CASSRDIMSGTYTGELFF
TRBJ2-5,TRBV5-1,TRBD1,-,TGCGCCAGCAGCCCGACAGGGTCCCCGCAGACCCAGTACTTC,CASSPTGSPQTQYF
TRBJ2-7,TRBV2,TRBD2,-,TGTGCCAGCAGTGAACCGGGAGGGGACTCTAATTACGAGCAGTACTTC,CASSEPGGDSNYEQYF
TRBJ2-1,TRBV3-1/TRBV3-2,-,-,TGTGCCAGCAGCCAAGGGAAACGGACCCCCTACAATGAGCAGTTCTTC,CASSQGKRTPYNEQFF
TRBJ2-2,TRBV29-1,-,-,TGCAGCGCGGCCGGGGATGGCGGGGAGCTGTTTTTT,CSAAGDGGELFF
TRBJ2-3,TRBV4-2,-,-,TGTGCCAGCAGCCAAGATGGGACTTCAACAGATACGCAGTATTTT,CASSQDGTSTDTQYF
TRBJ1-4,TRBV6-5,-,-,TGTGCCAGCAGTTTCCATCCAGACAGGGAAAAACTGTTTTTT,CASSFHPDREKLFF
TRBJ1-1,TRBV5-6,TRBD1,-,TGTGCCAGCAGGGGACAGGGATCCGCTGAAGCTTTCTTT,CASRGQGSAEAFF
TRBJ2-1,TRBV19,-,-,TGTGCCAGTAGTATAGAAGGCTACAATGAGCAGTTCTTC,CASSIEGYNEQFF
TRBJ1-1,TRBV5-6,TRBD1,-,TGTGCCAGCAGCTCCAAAGGGACAGGGGGCATCATGAACACTGAAGCTTTCTTT,CASSSKGTGGIMNTEAFF
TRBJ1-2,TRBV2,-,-,TGTGCCAGCTTAACAGGGAGGTATGGCTACACCTTC,CASLTGRYGYTF
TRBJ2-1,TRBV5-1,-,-,TGCGCCAGCAGCTTAGAGGGGGAGAGGCGGTTCTTC,CASSLEGERRFF
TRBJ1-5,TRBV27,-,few,TGTGCCAGCAGCCTTGGACAGATAAATCAGCCCCAGCATTTT,CASSLGQINQPQHF
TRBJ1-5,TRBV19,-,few,TGTGCCAGTAAGGAGGCAGCCTTTAATCAGCCCCAGCATTTT,CASKEAAFNQPQHF
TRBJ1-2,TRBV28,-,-,TGTGCCAGCAGCCGACCCGCGGGGGGGAGCTATGGCTACACCTTC,CASSRPAGGSYGYTF
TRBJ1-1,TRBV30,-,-,TGTGCCTGGAGTGTATCGGGGGACACTGAAGCTTTCTTT,CAWSVSGDTEAFF
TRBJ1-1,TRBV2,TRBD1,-,TGTGCCAGCAGTGAAAGCGGGACAGGGGTCACTGAAGCTTTCTTT,CASSESGTGVTEAFF
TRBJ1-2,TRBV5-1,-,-,TGCGCCAGCAGCTTGGCCGGAGGCGGGCACTATGGCTACACCTTC,CASSLAGGGHYGYTF